One and the same sample provided the 2 T cell receptor beta chains below, sequenced in a study of cytomegalovirus exposure and HLA in healthy donors. Amplification used 60 Vbeta primers and 13 Jbeta primers. Clones were read by immunoSEQ multiplex PCR, and TCRdb kept only the in-frame ones, dropping some. The sample lists roughly 100,000 clones, around 77% seen once, with more than 9.5% in the top ten. The sequenced sample was PBMCs. These receptors were collected from a male donor in good health and CMV-seropositive.

The V gene is TRBV19, the J gene TRBJ1-2; TRBD1 agrees at 7 bases. The V and J ends lost 5 bases and 2 bases, in that order; junction bases with no gene match: 5. Per germline, CDR1 LNHDA and CDR2 SQIVND (reference sequence). The CDR3 covers 14 residues. The CDR3 region is CASSYRGRNYGYTF. Written as DNA, the CDR3 is TGTGCCAGTAGTTACAGGGGCAGGAACTATGGCTACACCTTC.

The V gene is TRBV27, the J gene TRBJ1-1, with D uncertain. The ends were cut back, 3 bases at V and 3 bases at J, with 11 bases in the middle. The length of the CDR3 is 14 residues. The germline CDR1 and CDR2 sequences are MNHEY and SMNVEV (reference sequence). In nucleotides, the CDR3 is TGTGCCAGCAGTTTGAACAGCCCTTACACTGAAGCTTTCTTT. Translated, it gives CASSLNSPYTEAFF.